This section outlines one T cell receptor (beta chain) sequence together with its context. Its target is unknown. Just one base apart from a much larger clone, this may be a read error. Germline lookup yields CDR1 MNHNS and CDR2 SASEGT. The CDR3 consists of 15 residues. The V and J ends lost 6 bases and 3 bases respectively, with 15 bases between them. Samples came from axillary lymph nodes draining the breast cancer. This specimen comes from a study of breast tumors, draining lymph nodes, adjacent tissues. TCRdb re-called the multiplex PCR reads with MiXCR, one entry per CDR3 protein. The sample includes around 230,000 distinct CDR3 sequences, roughly 32% of them seen just once. Study-level findings and limits: Compared with lymph nodes, tumors were less diverse; compared with nontumor tissue, more. Compared with basal-like, luminal-like tumors shared significantly more repertoire with nontumor tissue.

The sequencing input was axillary lymph node tissue. The chain couples TRBV6-1 to TRBJ1-5; D is uncertain. This TCR was sampled from a female donor with breast cancer. Some clones in this sample may be carry-over from other donors' samples. The CDR3 protein is CASSPSPGNNQPQHF. CDR3 nucleotides: TGTGCCAGCAGCCCTTCCCCAGGCAACAATCAGCCCCAGCATTTT.